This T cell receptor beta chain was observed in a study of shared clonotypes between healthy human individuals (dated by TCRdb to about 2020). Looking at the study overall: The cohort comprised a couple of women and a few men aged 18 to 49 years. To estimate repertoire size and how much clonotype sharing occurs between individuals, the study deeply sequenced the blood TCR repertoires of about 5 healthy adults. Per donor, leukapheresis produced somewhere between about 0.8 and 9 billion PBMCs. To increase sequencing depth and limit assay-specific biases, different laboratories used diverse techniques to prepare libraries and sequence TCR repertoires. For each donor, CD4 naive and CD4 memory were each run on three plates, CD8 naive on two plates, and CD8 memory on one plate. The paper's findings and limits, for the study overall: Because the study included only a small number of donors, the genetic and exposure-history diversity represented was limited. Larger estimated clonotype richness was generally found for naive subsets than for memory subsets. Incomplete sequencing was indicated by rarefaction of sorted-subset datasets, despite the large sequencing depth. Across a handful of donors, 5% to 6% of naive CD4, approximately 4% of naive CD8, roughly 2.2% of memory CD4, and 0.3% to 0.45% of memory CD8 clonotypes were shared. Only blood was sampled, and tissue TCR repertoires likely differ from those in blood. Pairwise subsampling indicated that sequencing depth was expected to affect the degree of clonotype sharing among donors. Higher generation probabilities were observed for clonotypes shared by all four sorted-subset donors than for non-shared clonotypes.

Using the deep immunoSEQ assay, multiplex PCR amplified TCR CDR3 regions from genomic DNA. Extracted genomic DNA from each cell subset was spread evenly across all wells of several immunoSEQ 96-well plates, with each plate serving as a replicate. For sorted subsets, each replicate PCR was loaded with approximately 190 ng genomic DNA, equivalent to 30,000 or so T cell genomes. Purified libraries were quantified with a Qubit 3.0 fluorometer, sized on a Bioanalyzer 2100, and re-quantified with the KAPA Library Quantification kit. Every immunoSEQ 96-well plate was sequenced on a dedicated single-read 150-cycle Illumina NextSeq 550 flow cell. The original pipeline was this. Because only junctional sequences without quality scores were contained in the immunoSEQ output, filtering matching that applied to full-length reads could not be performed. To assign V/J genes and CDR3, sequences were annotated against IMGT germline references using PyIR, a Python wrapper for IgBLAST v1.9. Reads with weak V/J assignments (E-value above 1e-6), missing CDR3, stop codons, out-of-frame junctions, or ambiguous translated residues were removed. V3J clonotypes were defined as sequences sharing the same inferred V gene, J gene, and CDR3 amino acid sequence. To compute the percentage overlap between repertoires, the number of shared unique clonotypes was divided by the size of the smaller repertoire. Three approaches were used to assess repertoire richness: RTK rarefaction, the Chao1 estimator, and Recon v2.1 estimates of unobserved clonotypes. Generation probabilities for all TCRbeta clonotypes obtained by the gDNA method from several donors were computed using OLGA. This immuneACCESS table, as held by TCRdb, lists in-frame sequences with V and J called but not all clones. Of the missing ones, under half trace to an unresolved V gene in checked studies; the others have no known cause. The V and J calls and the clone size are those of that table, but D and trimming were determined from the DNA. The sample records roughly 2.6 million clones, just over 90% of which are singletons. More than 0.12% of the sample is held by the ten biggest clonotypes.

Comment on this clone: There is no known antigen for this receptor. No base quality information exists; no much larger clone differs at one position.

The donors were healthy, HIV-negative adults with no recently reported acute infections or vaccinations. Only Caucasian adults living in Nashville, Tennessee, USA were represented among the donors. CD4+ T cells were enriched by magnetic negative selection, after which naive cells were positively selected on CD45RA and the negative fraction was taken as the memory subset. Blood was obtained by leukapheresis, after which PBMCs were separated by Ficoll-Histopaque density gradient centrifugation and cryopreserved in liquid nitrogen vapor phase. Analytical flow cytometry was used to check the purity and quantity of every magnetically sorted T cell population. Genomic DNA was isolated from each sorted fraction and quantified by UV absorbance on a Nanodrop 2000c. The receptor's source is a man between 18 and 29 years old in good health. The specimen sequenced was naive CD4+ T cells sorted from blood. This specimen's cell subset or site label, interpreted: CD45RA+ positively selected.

CDR3 reads: CASNHDRVGQFF. Here is the DNA: TGTGCCAGCAACCACGACAGGGTAGGACAGTTCTTC. The chain uses TRBV11-2 and TRBJ2-1; 7 nucleotides in the junction match TRBD1. CDR1 and CDR2 are drawn from the germline V gene: SGHAT, FQNNGV. Reading from cysteine to phenylalanine, the CDR3 counts 12 amino acids. Just the 36-base CDR3 DNA is kept, in frame starting at base 1. V trim: 7 bases; J trim: 13 bases; unmatched bases: 10.